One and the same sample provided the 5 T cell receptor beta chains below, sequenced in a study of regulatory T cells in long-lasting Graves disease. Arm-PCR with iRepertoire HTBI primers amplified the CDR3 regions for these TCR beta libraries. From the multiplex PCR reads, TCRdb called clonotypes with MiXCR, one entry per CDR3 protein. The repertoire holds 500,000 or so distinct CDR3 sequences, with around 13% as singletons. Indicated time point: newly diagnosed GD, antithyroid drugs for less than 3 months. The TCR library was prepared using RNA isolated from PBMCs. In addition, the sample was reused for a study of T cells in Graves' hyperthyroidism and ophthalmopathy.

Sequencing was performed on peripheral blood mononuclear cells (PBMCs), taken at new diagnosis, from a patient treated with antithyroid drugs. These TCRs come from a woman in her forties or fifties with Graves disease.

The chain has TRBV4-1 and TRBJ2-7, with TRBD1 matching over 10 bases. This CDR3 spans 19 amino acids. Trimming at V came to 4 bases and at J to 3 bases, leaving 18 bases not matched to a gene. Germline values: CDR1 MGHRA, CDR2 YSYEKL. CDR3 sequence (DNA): TGCGCCAGCAGCCCCAGTCCGAACGTCCACGGGGACAGGGGCTACGAGCAGTACTTC. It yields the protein CASSPSPNVHGDRGYEQYF.

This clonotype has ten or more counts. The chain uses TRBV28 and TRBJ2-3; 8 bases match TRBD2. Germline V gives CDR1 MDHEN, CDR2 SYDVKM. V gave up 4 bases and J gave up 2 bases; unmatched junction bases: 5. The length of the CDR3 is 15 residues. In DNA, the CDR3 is TGTGCCAGCAGTTCCCAAGCGGGAGTCACAGATACGCAGTATTTT. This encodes CASSSQAGVTDTQYF.

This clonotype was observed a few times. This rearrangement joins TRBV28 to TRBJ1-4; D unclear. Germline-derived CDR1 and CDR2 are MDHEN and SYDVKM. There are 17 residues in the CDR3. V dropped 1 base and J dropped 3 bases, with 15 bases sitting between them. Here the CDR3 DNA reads TGTGCCAGCAGTTTATCCCCGCCCCAAGGGTCTAATGAAAAACTGTTTTTT. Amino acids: CASSLSPPQGSNEKLFF.

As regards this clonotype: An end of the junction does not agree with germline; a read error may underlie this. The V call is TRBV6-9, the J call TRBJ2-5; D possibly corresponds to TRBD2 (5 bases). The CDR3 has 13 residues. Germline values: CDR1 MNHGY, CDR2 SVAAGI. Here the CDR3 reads CASSDSDQETQYF. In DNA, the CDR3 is TGCGCCAGCAGTGATAGCGACCAAGAGACCCAGTACTTC.

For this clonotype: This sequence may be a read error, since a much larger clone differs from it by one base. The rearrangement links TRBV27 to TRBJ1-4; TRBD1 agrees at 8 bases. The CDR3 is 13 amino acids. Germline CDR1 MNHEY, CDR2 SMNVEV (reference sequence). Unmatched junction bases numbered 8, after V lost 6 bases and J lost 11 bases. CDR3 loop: CASRPGTGTKLFF. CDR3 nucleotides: TGTGCCAGCAGGCCCGGGACAGGAACGAAACTGTTTTTT.